A selection of T cell receptor beta chains follows, all from one sample in a study of T cell responses to AZD1222 COVID-19 vaccine. TCRdb's copy holds only in-frame clones and misses some; the assay was immunoSEQ multiplex PCR. The data show tens of thousands of clones, 70% to 90% seen once. The sample here was peripheral blood, taken 28 days after the second AZD1222 dose. Receptors originate from an adult who received the AZD1222 COVID-19 vaccine. Both conserved end residues are part of each CDR3. D genes are given only for firm matches. Clone size is given for some rows only: seen once, a few or many times, or a class if the clone is expanded.

D | V | size | CDR3
TRBD1 | TRBV19 | NA | CASSRTGGNYGYTF
TRBD2 | TRBV7-6 | NA | CASSLKSGGSFAEQYF
NA | TRBV28 | NA | CASSFSGTLSGANVLTF
NA | TRBV19 | NA | CASSGARDGQETQYF
NA | TRBV11-1 | NA | CASSFTGAGNTIYF
TRBD1 | TRBV7-9 | NA | CASSLASTGGYGYTF
NA | TRBV24-1 | NA | CATSDLADDTGELFF
NA | TRBV3-1/TRBV3-2 | NA | CASSQDLFQGWSGNTIYF
NA | TRBV5-5 | NA | CASSSNRVSGANVLTF
TRBD1 | TRBV19 | NA | CASSQRPGQGIETQYF
NA | TRBV9 | NA | CASSVAEGGTQYF
NA | TRBV5-6 | NA | CASSLDPGEELFF
NA | TRBV6-6 | NA | CASSRTDTQYF
NA | TRBV9 | NA | CASSGTVYMNTEAFF
NA | TRBV3-1/TRBV3-2 | once | CASNYGGPNNSPLHF
TRBD1 | TRBV6-5 | NA | CASRPGTGGGYEQYF
NA | TRBV11-2 | NA | CASSLPIGMSYEQYF
NA | TRBV7-9 | few | CASTLGSAGELFF
NA | TRBV28 | few | CASTSTVEDAAFF
NA | TRBV11-2 | NA | CASSFQRSQGNIQYF
NA | TRBV28 | NA | CASSLTDLRTFF
NA | TRBV5-1 | NA | CASSLNYEQYF
TRBD1 | TRBV2 | NA | CASSESGQGSFEQYF
NA | TRBV29-1 | once | CSVDGRRNTEAFF
TRBD2 | TRBV6-4 | NA | CASSESGGRRTDTQYF
NA | TRBV6-5 | NA | CASSGQSWEANVLTF
TRBD2 | TRBV5-6 | NA | CASSPSGGAGDTQYF
NA | TRBV7-3 | NA | CASSLSGGTNSPLHF
NA | TRBV29-1 | NA | CSVEEGRGYGYTF
NA | TRBV5-4 | NA | CASSLVGRGGETQYF
NA | TRBV28 | NA | CASSSSDSTNSPLHF
TRBD1 | TRBV5-4 | NA | CASSLWAGGDTEAFF
NA | TRBV19 | NA | CASSLISGLQKLFF
NA | TRBV7-8 | NA | CASSLAGVAGTNYGYTF
NA | TRBV6-6 | NA | CASIRVGTEAFF
TRBD1 | TRBV11-2 | NA | CASSDMDRAADTQYF
NA | TRBV6-1 | NA | CASSESEEMTGNTGELFF
NA | TRBV6-6 | few | CASSYSASAYEQYF
NA | TRBV6-2/TRBV6-3 | NA | CASSYSIGTNSPLHF
TRBD1 | TRBV10-3 | few | CAIGAGTGWSDTQYF
NA | TRBV19 | NA | CASSIPGMNTEAFF
NA | TRBV27 | once | CASSLRRTYEQYF
NA | TRBV6-5 | NA | CASITLGMGGELFF
TRBD2 | TRBV6-5 | NA | CASSLSGGALTQYF
NA | TRBV5-1 | NA | CASSLRGSGDQPQHF
TRBD2 | TRBV7-3 | NA | CASSLGGRGADTQYF
NA | TRBV11-2 | NA | CASSPLLGGGDEQYF
NA | TRBV6-6 | NA | CASSYGTLYSNQPQHF
NA | TRBV7-2 | NA | CASSLSPGWEGPLHF
TRBD1 | TRBV3-1/TRBV3-2 | NA | CASSGTGDTGELFF
TRBD2 | TRBV20-1 | NA | CSEQRGETQYF
NA | TRBV6-5 | NA | CASSYSFTGPDTQYF
NA | TRBV27 | once | CASSFSRAGTGELFF